This entry lists 10 T cell receptor beta chains sequenced from one sample in a study of cytomegalovirus exposure and HLA in healthy donors. The study ran its PCR with 60 Vbeta and 13 Jbeta primers. Generated by immunoSEQ multiplex PCR, the TCRdb table keeps only in-frame clones and is missing some. The sample holds around 150,000 clones, about two thirds seen once. Source material: PBMCs. The receptor source for this set is a man aged 25-45 years in good health and CMV-seropositive.

For the CDR3, the DNA is TGCGCCAGCAGCCAAGGGGGACTAGCGGGAGTCCTGGGCACAGATACGCAGTATTTT. Translating gives CASSQGGLAGVLGTDTQYF. The chain couples TRBV4-1 to TRBJ2-3; 14 nucleotides align to TRBD2. CDR1 is MGHRA, CDR2 YSYEKL, per germline. There are 19 residues in the CDR3. V was clipped by 1 base and J by 1 base; unmatched bases: 7.

The J gene is TRBJ2-1, the V gene TRBV9, with TRBD2 identical over 11 bases. Germline trimming cut 0 bases from V and 6 bases from J; bases unmatched to any gene: 8. This CDR3 comprises 17 residues. Germline V gene data show CDR1 as SGDLS and CDR2 as YYNGEE. Written as DNA, the CDR3 is TGTGCCAGCAGCGTAGCCCACGGACTAGCGGGCCTCAATGAGCAGTTCTTC. It codes for CASSVAHGLAGLNEQFF.

Points on this clone: The junction and the germline gene differ at one end; a read error may be behind it. The chain uses TRBV7-7 and TRBJ2-5; 11 bases fit TRBD2. Germline V gene lookup returns CDR1 SSHAT and CDR2 FNYEAQ (reference sequence). This CDR3 region has 17 residues. This CDR3 is CASSLAVSGRAGETQYF. As DNA, the CDR3 is TGTGCTAGCAGCTTAGCGGTTAGCGGGAGGGCCGGAGAGACCCAGTACTTC.

J is TRBJ2-7 and V is TRBV30; D not resolved. Trimming left V 0 bases short and J 5 bases short, with 14 bases between. Germline CDR1 GTSNPN, CDR2 SVGIG (reference sequence). This CDR3 has 14 amino acids. The CDR3 DNA follows: TGTGCCTGGAGTGTTCGAGAGTCTTATGACGAGCAGTACTTC. Encoded protein: CAWSVRESYDEQYF.

Here the CDR3 reads CASGQGRNTEAFF. The CDR3 nucleotides read TGTGCCAGCGGACAGGGTCGGAACACTGAAGCTTTCTTT. This chain connects TRBV6-1 to TRBJ1-1; TRBD1 aligns across 8 bases. With V trimmed by 8 bases and J by 1 base, 3 bases remained unmatched. The CDR3 loop spans 13 amino acids. CDR1 is MNHNS, CDR2 SASEGT, per germline.

J is TRBJ1-1 and V is TRBV7-9; D is perhaps TRBD1 (5 bases). The CDR3 totals 14 residues. Germline assignment: CDR1 SEHNR and CDR2 FQNEAQ (reference sequence). V was trimmed by 5 bases and J by 1 base, leaving 11 bases between them. The CDR3 DNA follows: TGTGCCAGCAGCCCCATCGGGGGGAACACTGAAGCTTTCTTT. Protein: CASSPIGGNTEAFF.

The J gene is TRBJ1-1, the V gene TRBV18; no firm D call. Looked up from germline, CDR1 is KGHSH and CDR2 is LQKENI. The CDR3 spans 12 residues. With 6 bases removed from V and 7 bases from J, the gap between germline ends came to 12 bases. The CDR3 coding sequence is TGTGCCAGCTCCCCCTTGGCAGATGAAGCTTTCTTT. It codes for CASSPLADEAFF.

The chain couples TRBV11-2 to TRBJ2-3, with a tentative D call TRBD1 (5 bases). Trimming removed 3 bases at V and 5 bases at J, with 15 bases between. Germline loops: CDR1 SGHAT, CDR2 FQNNGV. This CDR3 has 15 amino acids. The CDR3, as DNA: TGTGCCAGCAGCTTGTGGGCCCAGCAGGGAGATACGCAGTATTTT. Residues: CASSLWAQQGDTQYF.

Regarding this clone: Other DNA sequences in this sample translate to the same CDR3. This chain joins TRBV6-5 and TRBJ1-5; D ambiguous. CDR3 length equals 15 residues. Germline V CDR1 and CDR2: MNHEY, SVGAGI. V lost 0 bases and J 0 bases, leaving 6 bases between the germline ends. The CDR3 reads CASSYSQYSNQPQHF. CDR3 DNA sequence: TGTGCCAGCAGTTACTCACAGTATAGCAATCAGCCCCAGCATTTT.

This chain uses TRBV19 with TRBJ1-2, with TRBD1 identical over 9 bases. The CDR3 totals 19 residues. Germline assignment: CDR1 LNHDA and CDR2 SQIVND (reference sequence). V lost 3 bases and J lost 4; bases outside the gene matches: 18. The CDR3 here is CASSINRGQIRLGSYGYTF. The CDR3 DNA is TGTGCCAGTAGTATTAACAGGGGGCAAATTCGCCTAGGGAGCTATGGCTACACCTTC.